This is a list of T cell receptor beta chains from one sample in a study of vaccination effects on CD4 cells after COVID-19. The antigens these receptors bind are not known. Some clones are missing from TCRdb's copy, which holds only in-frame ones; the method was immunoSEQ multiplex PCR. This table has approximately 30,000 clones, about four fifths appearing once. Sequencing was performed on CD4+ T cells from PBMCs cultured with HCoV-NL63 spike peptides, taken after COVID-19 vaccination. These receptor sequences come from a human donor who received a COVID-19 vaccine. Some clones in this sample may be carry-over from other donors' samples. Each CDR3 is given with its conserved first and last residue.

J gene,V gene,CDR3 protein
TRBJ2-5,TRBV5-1,CASSSSGAQETQYF
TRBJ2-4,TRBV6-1,CASSEPGRAKNIQYF
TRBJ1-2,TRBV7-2,CASSLNQGMGGYTF
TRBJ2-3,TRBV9,CASSLWGQGTDTQYF
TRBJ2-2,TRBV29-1,CSVELVATGELFF
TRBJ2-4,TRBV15,CATSREGAGVSKNIQYF
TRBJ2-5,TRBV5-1,CATKSGQHQETQYF
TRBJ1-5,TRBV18,CASSPLPIRQGGGQPQHF
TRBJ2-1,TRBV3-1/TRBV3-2,CASSQDEGSGLRYNEQFF
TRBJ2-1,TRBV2,CASTLAGGLLEQFF
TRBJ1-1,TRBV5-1,CASSENGVEAFF
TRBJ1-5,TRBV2,CASSQMGTGGQPQHF
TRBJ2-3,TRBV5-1,CASSIVAGRGDTQYF
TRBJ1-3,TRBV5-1,CASSPGRIDSGNTIYF
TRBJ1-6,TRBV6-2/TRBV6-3,CASSYRDRVNSPLHF
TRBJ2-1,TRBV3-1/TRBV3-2,CASSQDLKLASGAYNEQFF
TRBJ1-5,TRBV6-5,CASRTSLDSNQPQHF
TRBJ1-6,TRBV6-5,CATRPGGDNSPLHF
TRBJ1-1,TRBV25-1,CASSVLGRGTEAFF
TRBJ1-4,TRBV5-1,CASAQGGTNEKLFF
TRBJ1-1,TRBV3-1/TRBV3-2,CASSQTGVYTEAFF
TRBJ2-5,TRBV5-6,CASSRRGTGPQETQYF
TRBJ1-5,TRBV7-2,CASSVTWGNGQPQHF
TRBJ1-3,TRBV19,CATTPLGGPGNTIYF
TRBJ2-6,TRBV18,CASSPAGINYSGANVLTF
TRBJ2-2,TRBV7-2,CASSLGNTGELFF
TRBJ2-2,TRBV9,CASGLAGGPETGELFF
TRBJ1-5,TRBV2,CASSATGKSNQPQHF
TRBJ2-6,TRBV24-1,CATSDSLTASSGANVLTF
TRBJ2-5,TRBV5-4,CASRVQYEETQYF
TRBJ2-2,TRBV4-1,CASSQKPGTDYTGELFF
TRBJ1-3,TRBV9,CASSANSGNTIYF
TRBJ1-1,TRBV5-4,CASSPTGTLNTEAFF
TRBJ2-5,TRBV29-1,CSVAYGGAGETQYF
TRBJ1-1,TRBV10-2,CASSFTGPLRTEAFF
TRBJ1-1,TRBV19,CASRRDRNTEAFF
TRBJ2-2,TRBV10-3,CAISDPGGSGELFF
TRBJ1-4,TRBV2,CASTLSAVGGRGKLFF
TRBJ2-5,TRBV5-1,CASSLEGAESETQYF
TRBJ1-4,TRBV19,CASSIGGRGGEKLFF
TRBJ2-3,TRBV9,CASSALGGGTDTQYF
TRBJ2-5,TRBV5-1,CASSLVGTGQETQYF